Listed below are T cell receptor beta chains from one sample, sequenced in a study of T cells in Graves' hyperthyroidism and ophthalmopathy. TCRdb fed the multiplex PCR reads into MiXCR, producing one record per CDR3 protein. The sample consists of about 840,000 distinct CDR3 sequences, 38% of them appearing once. The material sequenced was blood. These receptors came from a man younger than 35 with Graves' hyperthyroidism. CDR3s include the opening cysteine and the closing phenylalanine or tryptophan.

v_call | cdr3_aa
TRBV4-2 | CASSQDGADGNTIYF
TRBV7-2 | CASSPGQGQYF
TRBV12-3/TRBV12-4 | CASSSGGWDTGELFF
TRBV20-1 | CSASALGDRLVNTEAFF
TRBV14 | CASSQAGMLDEQYF
TRBV5-1 | CASSLVGTAGSGANVLTF
TRBV7-9 | CASSPRSQETQYF
TRBV9 | CASSPVLVTEAFF
TRBV29-1 | CSAPGQGAETQHF
TRBV7-2 | CASSPRDRGRFDQPQHF
TRBV19 | CASSIGQGRGNEPQHF
TRBV10-3 | CAISGRTDSPLHF
TRBV9 | CASSVGHGLNTEAFF
TRBV4-3 | CASSQKREGSYEQYF